This T cell receptor (beta chain) was captured in a study of cytomegalovirus exposure and HLA in healthy donors. Across the whole study: Within the Caucasian-associated ancestry cluster were about 81% of the roughly 360 genotyped donors.

Amplification used 60 Vbeta primers and 13 Jbeta primers. Clones were sequenced by immunoSEQ multiplex PCR, and TCRdb holds only the in-frame ones, with some missing. The sample contains 160,000 or so clones, roughly 72% of which appear only once. The CDR3 consists of 14 residues. The germline gives CDR1 GTSNPN, CDR2 SVGIG (reference sequence). Trimming removed 2 bases from V and 5 bases from J, with 16 bases in between. This chain joins TRBV30 and TRBJ2-7, with D possibly matching TRBD2 (5 bases). Sample: PBMCs. The TCR comes from a woman in her thirties or forties in good health and CMV-seronegative. CDR3 DNA sequence: TGTGCCTGGAGTAGGGAGCATCGTCGGGACGAGCAGTACTTC. Translated: CAWSREHRRDEQYF.